One and the same sample provided the 13 T cell receptor beta chains below, sequenced in a study of blood T cell repertoires in COVID-19. Clones were read by immunoSEQ multiplex PCR, and TCRdb kept only the in-frame ones, dropping some. The data hold approximately 140,000 clones, with over 75% observed a single time. The specimen was peripheral blood. The origin of the receptors is a human donor in a cohort sampled during active COVID-19.

The chain couples TRBV5-1 to TRBJ1-1, with D possibly TRBD1 on 6 matching bases. Trimming pared 5 bases from V and 5 bases from J, leaving 19 bases between. Germline CDR1 SGHRS, CDR2 YFSETQ. CDR3 size: 15 residues. The CDR3 region is CASRLEQGGRTEAFF. The CDR3 bases are TGCGCCAGCAGGCTCGAACAGGGAGGGAGGACTGAAGCTTTCTTT. The whole variable domain, filled in from reference TRBV5-1 and TRBJ1-1, reads KAGVTQTPRYLIKTRGQQVTLSCSPISGHRSVSWYQQTPGQGLQFLFEYFSETQRNKGNFPGRFSGRQFSNSRSEMNVSTLELGDSALYLCASRLEQGGRTEAFFGQGTRLTVV.

The chain has TRBV6-5 and TRBJ1-2, with D tentatively TRBD1 (6 bases). Trimming shortened V by 7 bases and J by 8 bases, and 23 bases separated the two germline ends. CDR1 and CDR2 (germline): MNHEY, SVGAGI. The CDR3 contains 15 residues. The CDR3, as DNA: TGTGCCAGCACCAGAGGCAAAGGGGGGGTTGGCGGCTACACCTTC. This codes for CASTRGKGGVGGYTF.

This chain connects TRBV5-1 to TRBJ2-5; 11 positions agree with TRBD2. This CDR3 comprises 17 residues. Germline assignment: CDR1 SGHRS and CDR2 YFSETQ. J gave up 5 bases and V 4 bases, and 13 bases lay outside the gene matches. The CDR3 DNA follows: TGCGCCAGCAGCCTCGGAGTAGCGGGAGGGCCTGGTGAGACCCAGTACTTC. It codes for CASSLGVAGGPGETQYF.

The gene calls are TRBV30 and TRBJ2-1, with 10 nucleotides matching TRBD2. The CDR3 length is 18 residues. Germline values: CDR1 GTSNPN, CDR2 SVGIG (reference sequence). The ends lost 5 bases at V and 1 base at J; junction bases unmatched: 14. In DNA form, the CDR3 reads TGTGCCTGGTCCGGGACTAGCGTTGCAGGGGTTTCCTACAATGAGCAGTTCTTC. It specifies CAWSGTSVAGVSYNEQFF. Together with reference TRBV30 and TRBJ2-1, the CDR3 gives the full variable domain: SQTIHQWPATLVQPVGSPLSLECTVEGTSNPNLYWYRQAAGRGLQLLFYSVGIGQISSEVPQNLSASRPQDRQFILSSKKLLLSDSGFYLCAWSGTSVAGVSYNEQFFGPGTRLTVL.

The chain employs TRBV3-1 (or the pseudogene TRBV3-2) and TRBJ2-3; 9 bases match TRBD2. The CDR3 runs 16 residues. CDR1 is LGHDT and CDR2 is YNNKEL in the germline V gene (reference sequence). The V segment lost 7 bases and the J segment 4 bases; nucleotides outside the gene matches: 12. The CDR3 region is CASNKGASGISDTQYF. CDR3 DNA sequence: TGTGCCAGCAACAAAGGGGCTAGCGGGATCTCAGATACGCAGTATTTT.

The chain combines TRBV7-3 with TRBJ2-1; no reliable D call. V gave up 1 base and J gave up 6 bases, with 10 bases separating them. The CDR3 totals 14 residues. Germline loops: CDR1 SGHTA, CDR2 FQGTGA. The CDR3 nucleotides read TGTGCCAGCAGCTTAAGCAACTCGGGCAATGAGCAGTTCTTC. Its protein is CASSLSNSGNEQFF.

The V and J genes are TRBV4-1 and TRBJ2-3; 11 positions agree with TRBD2. Germline V gene sequence: CDR1 MGHRA, CDR2 YSYEKL. The J segment lost 0 bases and the V segment lost 4 bases, leaving 3 bases of the junction unmatched. The CDR3 consists of 16 residues. In DNA, the CDR3 is TGCGCCAGCAGCCTCCGACTAGCGGGGAGCACAGATACGCAGTATTTT. Its translation is CASSLRLAGSTDTQYF.

This sequence joins TRBV18 and TRBJ2-3; 11 bases are shared with TRBD2. Trimming cost V 3 bases and J 5 bases; bases outside gene matches: 7. The CDR3 totals 16 residues. Germline CDR1 KGHSH, CDR2 LQKENI. CDR3 nucleotide sequence: TGTGCCAGCTCACCGGGGACTAGCGGCCGGGGAGATACGCAGTATTTT. It specifies CASSPGTSGRGDTQYF.

The rearrangement joins TRBV5-4 to TRBJ1-6, with TRBD1 identical over 8 bases. The CDR3 is 15 amino acids. J was trimmed by 7 bases and V by 7 bases; bases with no gene match: 10. The germline gives CDR1 SGHNT, CDR2 YYREEE (reference sequence). The CDR3 nucleotides read TGTGCCAGCGCCCTCGGACAGGGAGGGAATTCACCCCTCCACTTT. It yields the protein CASALGQGGNSPLHF.

This chain links TRBV2 with TRBJ1-4; TRBD1 aligns across 7 bases. The V gene's germline CDR1 is SNHLY and CDR2 FYNNEI. This CDR3 region has 14 residues. Trimming at V came to 6 bases and at J to 2 bases, leaving 3 bases not matched to a gene. CDR3 region: CASSQGVTNEKLFF. As DNA, the CDR3 is TGTGCCAGCAGCCAGGGGGTGACTAATGAAAAACTGTTTTTT.

The V gene is TRBV5-4, the J gene TRBJ2-1; the match to TRBD2 covers 13 bases. J was trimmed by 5 bases and V by 3 bases; bases with no gene match: 2. Germline CDR1 is SGHNT and CDR2 is YYREEE (reference sequence). This CDR3 spans 15 amino acids. The CDR3 protein is CASSSGTSGNNEQFF. The CDR3 region has the DNA TGTGCCAGCAGCTCGGGGACTAGCGGGAACAATGAGCAGTTCTTC.

The chain is built from TRBV3-1 (or the pseudogene TRBV3-2) and TRBJ2-1; D not certain. This CDR3 region has 15 residues. Trimming removed 4 bases from V and 2 bases from J, with 12 bases in between. Germline V CDR1 and CDR2: LGHDT, YNNKEL (reference sequence). The CDR3 region has the DNA TGTGCCAGCAGCCCCCGGGTAGACCCCTACAATGAGCAGTTCTTC. Translation gives CASSPRVDPYNEQFF.

The rearrangement links TRBV7-2 to TRBJ2-3; 10 bases are a match to TRBD2. The V gene's germline CDR1 is SGHTA and CDR2 FQGNSA. Trimming removed 4 bases from V and 1 base from J; junction bases left unmatched: 8. This CDR3 contains 17 residues. CDR3 bases: TGTGCCAGCAGCTCCAAGCGGGAGGGCTGGGGCACAGATACGCAGTATTTT. Translated: CASSSKREGWGTDTQYF. Using reference TRBV7-2 and TRBJ2-3 for the parts outside the CDR3, the full variable domain is GAGVSQSPSNKVTEKGKDVELRCDPISGHTALYWYRQSLGQGLEFLIYFQGNSAPDKSGLPSDRFSAERTGGSVSTLTIQRTQQEDSAVYLCASSSKREGWGTDTQYFGPGTRLTVL.